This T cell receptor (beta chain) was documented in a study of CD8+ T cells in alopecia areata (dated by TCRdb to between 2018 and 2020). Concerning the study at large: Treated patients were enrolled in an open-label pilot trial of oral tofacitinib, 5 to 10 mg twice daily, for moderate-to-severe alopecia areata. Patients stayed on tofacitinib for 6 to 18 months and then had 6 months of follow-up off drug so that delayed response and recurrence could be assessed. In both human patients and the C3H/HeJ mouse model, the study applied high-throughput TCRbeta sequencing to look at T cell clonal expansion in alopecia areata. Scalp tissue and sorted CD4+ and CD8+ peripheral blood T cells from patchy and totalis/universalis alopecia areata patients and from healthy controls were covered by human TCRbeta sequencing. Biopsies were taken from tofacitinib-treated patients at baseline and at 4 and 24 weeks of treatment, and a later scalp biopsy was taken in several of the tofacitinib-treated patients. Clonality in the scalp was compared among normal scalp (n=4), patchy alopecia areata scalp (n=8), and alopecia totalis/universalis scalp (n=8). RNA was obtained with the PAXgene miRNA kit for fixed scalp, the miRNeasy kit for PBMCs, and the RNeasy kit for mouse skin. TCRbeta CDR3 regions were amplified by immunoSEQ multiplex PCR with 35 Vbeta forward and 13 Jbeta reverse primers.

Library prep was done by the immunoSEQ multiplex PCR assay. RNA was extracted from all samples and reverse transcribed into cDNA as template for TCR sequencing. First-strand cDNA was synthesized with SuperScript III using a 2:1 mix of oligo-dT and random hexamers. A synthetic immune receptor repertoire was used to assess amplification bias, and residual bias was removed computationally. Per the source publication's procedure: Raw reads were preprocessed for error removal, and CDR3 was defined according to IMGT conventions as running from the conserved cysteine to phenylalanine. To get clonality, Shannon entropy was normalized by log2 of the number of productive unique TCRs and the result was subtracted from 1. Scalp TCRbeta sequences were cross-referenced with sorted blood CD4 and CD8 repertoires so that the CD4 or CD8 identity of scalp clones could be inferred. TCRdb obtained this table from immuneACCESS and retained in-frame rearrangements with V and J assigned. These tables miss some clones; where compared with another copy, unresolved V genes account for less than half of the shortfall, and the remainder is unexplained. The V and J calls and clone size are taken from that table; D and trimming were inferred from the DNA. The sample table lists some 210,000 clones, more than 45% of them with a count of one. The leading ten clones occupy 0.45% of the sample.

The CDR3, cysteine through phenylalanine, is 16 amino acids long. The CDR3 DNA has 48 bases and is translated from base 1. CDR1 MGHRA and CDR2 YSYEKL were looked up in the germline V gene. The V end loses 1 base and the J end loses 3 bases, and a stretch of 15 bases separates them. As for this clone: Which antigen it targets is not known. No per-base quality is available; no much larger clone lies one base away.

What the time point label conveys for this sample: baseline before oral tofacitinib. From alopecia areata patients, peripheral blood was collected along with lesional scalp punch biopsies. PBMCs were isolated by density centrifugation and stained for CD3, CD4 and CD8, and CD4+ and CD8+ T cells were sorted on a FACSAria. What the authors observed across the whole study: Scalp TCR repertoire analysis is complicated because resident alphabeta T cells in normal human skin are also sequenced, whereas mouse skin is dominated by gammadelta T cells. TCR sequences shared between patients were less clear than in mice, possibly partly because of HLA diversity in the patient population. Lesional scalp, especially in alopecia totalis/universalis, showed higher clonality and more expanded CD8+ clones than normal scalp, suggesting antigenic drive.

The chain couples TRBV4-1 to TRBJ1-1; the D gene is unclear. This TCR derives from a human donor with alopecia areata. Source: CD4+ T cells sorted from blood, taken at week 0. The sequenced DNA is TGCGCCAGCAGCCAAGTAAACCTCGTAGTGTACACTGAAGCTTTCTTT. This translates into CASSQVNLVVYTEAFF.